The clone carrying this T cell receptor beta chain was observed at least ten times. The antigen is not known. The data were obtained in a study of read filtering for tumor transcriptome and immune sequencing. General study findings and limits: IR-seq and RNA-seq agreed better without single-read clonotypes.

Molecular barcoded adaptors covering alpha/delta and beta/gamma chains were used on approximately 400 ng RNA. MiXCR was run by TCRdb on the reads, yielding one entry per CDR3 protein. The sample contains about 57,000 distinct CDR3 sequences, under 25% of which appear only once. The sample was a population of CD138-negative cells sorted from bone marrow. The sequence was collected from a donor over 35 with multiple myeloma.

The CDR3 bases are TGCAGTGCCCGTGATGCAGATACGCAGTATTTT. It translates to CSARDADTQYF. The chain couples TRBV20-1 to TRBJ2-3, with D unclear. Trimming left V 6 bases short and J 4 bases short, with 8 bases between. There are 11 residues in the CDR3. The germline V gene encodes CDR1 DFQATT and CDR2 SNEGSKA (reference sequence).